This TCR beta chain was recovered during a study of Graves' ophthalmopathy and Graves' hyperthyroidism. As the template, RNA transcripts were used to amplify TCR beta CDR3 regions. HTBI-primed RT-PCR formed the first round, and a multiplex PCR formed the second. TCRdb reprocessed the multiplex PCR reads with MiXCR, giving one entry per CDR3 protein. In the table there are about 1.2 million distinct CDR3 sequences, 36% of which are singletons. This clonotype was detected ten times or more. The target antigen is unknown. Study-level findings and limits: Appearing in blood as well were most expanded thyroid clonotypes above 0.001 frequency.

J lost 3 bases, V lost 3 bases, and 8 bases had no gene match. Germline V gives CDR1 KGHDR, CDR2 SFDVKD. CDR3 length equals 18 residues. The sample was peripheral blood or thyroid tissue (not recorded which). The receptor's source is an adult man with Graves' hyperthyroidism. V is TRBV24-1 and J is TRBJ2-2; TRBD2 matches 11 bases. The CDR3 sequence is CATSDPTSGSRDTGELFF. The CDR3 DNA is TGTGCCACCAGTGATCCCACTAGCGGGAGCCGGGACACCGGGGAGCTGTTTTTT.